A selection of T cell receptor beta chains follows, all from one sample in a study of blood T cell repertoires in COVID-19. TCRdb keeps only in-frame clones here, not all; method: immunoSEQ multiplex PCR. The profile shows about 280,000 clones, roughly 90% of them singletons. The sample consisted of peripheral blood. The receptor source for this set is a woman aged 45-60 years who had recovered from COVID-19. The CDR3 runs from the conserved cysteine through the conserved F or W. The D gene is left open where the match is weak. Not every row has a clone size; where given, it reads once, few, many or a size class.

d_call: TRBD1
clone_size: .
j_call: TRBJ2-3
v_call: TRBV3-1/TRBV3-2
cdr3_nt: TGTGCCAGCAGCCAAAGAGGGGGCGTGTCAGATACGCAGTATTTT
cdr3_aa: CASSQRGGVSDTQYF

d_call: .
clone_size: .
j_call: TRBJ1-1
v_call: TRBV7-3
cdr3_nt: TGTGCCAGCAGCCTAACGGCGGCGAACACTGAAGCTTTCTTT
cdr3_aa: CASSLTAANTEAFF

d_call: .
clone_size: .
j_call: TRBJ1-1
v_call: TRBV5-1
cdr3_nt: TGCGCCAGCAGCTCAACAGGGGAAGCTTTCTTT
cdr3_aa: CASSSTGEAFF

d_call: .
clone_size: once
j_call: TRBJ1-4
v_call: TRBV9
cdr3_nt: TGTGCCAGCAGCGTAGGAAGCGGACTTAATGAAAAACTGTTTTTT
cdr3_aa: CASSVGSGLNEKLFF

d_call: .
clone_size: .
j_call: TRBJ2-7
v_call: TRBV5-6
cdr3_nt: TGTGCCAGCACCTGGGGGGTCGGCGCCCCAAAAGGCGGGCAGTACTTC
cdr3_aa: CASTWGVGAPKGGQYF

d_call: .
clone_size: once
j_call: TRBJ1-1
v_call: TRBV4-3
cdr3_nt: TGCGCCAGCAGCCAAGAAGGGGGGGTCACTGAAGCTTTCTTT
cdr3_aa: CASSQEGGVTEAFF

d_call: .
clone_size: .
j_call: TRBJ2-4
v_call: TRBV25-1
cdr3_nt: TGTGCCAGCAGTGAACGGCTAGCTGGAGGCATTCAGTACTTC
cdr3_aa: CASSERLAGGIQYF

d_call: TRBD1
clone_size: .
j_call: TRBJ2-1
v_call: TRBV6-5
cdr3_nt: TGTGCCAGCAGTTACGGGACAGGTCTCTACAATGAGCAGTTCTTC
cdr3_aa: CASSYGTGLYNEQFF

d_call: .
clone_size: .
j_call: TRBJ1-2
v_call: TRBV30
cdr3_nt: TGTGCCTACTCGCTGGGGGCACGGCTGGGCTACACCTTC
cdr3_aa: CAYSLGARLGYTF

d_call: TRBD1
clone_size: .
j_call: TRBJ1-2
v_call: TRBV5-4
cdr3_nt: TGTGCCAGCAGCGGACAGGGGGTCGACGGTGGCTACACCTTC
cdr3_aa: CASSGQGVDGGYTF

d_call: TRBD1
clone_size: once
j_call: TRBJ1-4
v_call: TRBV11-3
cdr3_nt: TGTGCCAGCAGCTTGGACAGGGGAGTGACTAATGAAAAACTGTTTTTT
cdr3_aa: CASSLDRGVTNEKLFF

d_call: .
clone_size: .
j_call: TRBJ1-2
v_call: TRBV6-5
cdr3_nt: TGTGCCAGCAGAATGAGAGGCTATAACTATGGCTACACCTTC
cdr3_aa: CASRMRGYNYGYTF

d_call: .
clone_size: .
j_call: TRBJ1-2
v_call: TRBV5-4
cdr3_nt: TGTGCCAGCAGCTTGCCCGTTAACTATGGCTACACCTTC
cdr3_aa: CASSLPVNYGYTF

d_call: TRBD2
clone_size: few
j_call: TRBJ2-6
v_call: TRBV4-3
cdr3_nt: TGCGCCAGCAGCCAGGGGGGGACTGGGGCCAACGTCCTGACTTTC
cdr3_aa: CASSQGGTGANVLTF

d_call: TRBD1
clone_size: .
j_call: TRBJ2-7
v_call: TRBV28
cdr3_nt: TGTGCCAGCAGTCGGACAGGGTCTACCTACGAGCAGTACTTC
cdr3_aa: CASSRTGSTYEQYF

d_call: TRBD1
clone_size: .
j_call: TRBJ1-2
v_call: TRBV6-5
cdr3_nt: TGTGCCAGCAGTTACTCAACAGGGGGCGGCTACACCTTC
cdr3_aa: CASSYSTGGGYTF

d_call: TRBD1
clone_size: .
j_call: TRBJ2-2
v_call: TRBV4-2
cdr3_nt: TGTGCCAGCAGCCGCACCGGGACAGGGGACGTCGGGGAGCTGTTTTTT
cdr3_aa: CASSRTGTGDVGELFF

d_call: TRBD1
clone_size: .
j_call: TRBJ1-2
v_call: TRBV30
cdr3_nt: TGTGCCTGGGGGACAGGGCTCTATGGCTACACCTTC
cdr3_aa: CAWGTGLYGYTF

d_call: .
clone_size: .
j_call: TRBJ2-3
v_call: TRBV6-1
cdr3_nt: TGTGCCAGCAGTGGCCGTACCGTTGAGAGCACAGATACGCAGTATTTT
cdr3_aa: CASSGRTVESTDTQYF

d_call: .
clone_size: .
j_call: TRBJ1-2
v_call: TRBV29-1
cdr3_nt: TGCAGCGTTGAGGGGCAGTTTCAGTTCGGGGGATATGGCTACACCTTC
cdr3_aa: CSVEGQFQFGGYGYTF

d_call: TRBD1
clone_size: .
j_call: TRBJ1-5
v_call: TRBV27
cdr3_nt: TGTGCCAGCAGTTACCGAAGGACAGGTAATCAGCCCCAGCATTTT
cdr3_aa: CASSYRRTGNQPQHF

d_call: .
clone_size: few
j_call: TRBJ1-1
v_call: TRBV7-2
cdr3_nt: TGTGCCAGCAGCTTAACAGGTATGAACACTGAAGCTTTCTTT
cdr3_aa: CASSLTGMNTEAFF

d_call: TRBD1
clone_size: .
j_call: TRBJ2-5
v_call: TRBV5-1
cdr3_nt: TGCGCCAGCAGCACGCAGACAGGGGGTCTGGAGACCCAGTACTTC
cdr3_aa: CASSTQTGGLETQYF

d_call: TRBD1
clone_size: .
j_call: TRBJ2-7
v_call: TRBV6-5
cdr3_nt: TGTGCCAGCAGTTACGGAAGGGGGCGAGACATTAAGCAGTACTTC
cdr3_aa: CASSYGRGRDIKQYF